This T cell receptor (beta chain) was sequenced during a study of blood T cell repertoires in COVID-19. Germline trimming cut 8 bases from V and 11 bases from J; bases unmatched to any gene: 12. In germline, CDR1 is SGHDN, CDR2 FVKESK. The CDR3 extends over 13 amino acids. The protocol was immunoSEQ multiplex PCR, while the TCRdb copy is restricted to in-frame clones and leaves out a portion. The data show about 130,000 clones, with about 87% seen just once and roughly 2.5% held by the top ten. The chain employs TRBV14 and TRBJ2-3; 8 bases are a match to TRBD2. The TCR sequence derives from a man between 45 and 60 years old with active COVID-19. Sequenced sample: peripheral blood. The CDR3 sequence is CASGIQRGMGQYF. The CDR3 nucleotides read TGTGCCAGCGGGATCCAGCGGGGGATGGGGCAGTATTTT. Filled out from reference TRBV14 and TRBJ2-3, the complete variable domain reads EAGVTQFPSHSVIEKGQTVTLRCDPISGHDNLYWYRRVMGKEIKFLLHFVKESKQDESGMPNNRFLAERTGGTYSTLKVQPAELEDSGVYFCASGIQRGMGQYFGPGTRLTVL.